The clone carrying this T cell receptor beta chain was seen once. This record comes from a study of cytotoxic CD8 clonotypes in ibrutinib-treated CLL. CDR3 length equals 11 residues. V lost 1 base, J lost 9 bases, and 7 bases lay in between. Germline V lookup: CDR1 SGHDT, CDR2 YYEEEE. The data were produced by immunoSEQ multiplex PCR, yet TCRdb's version contains in-frame clones alone and is incomplete. The top ten clones hold around 38% of a sample with a few thousand clones, around 68% of them seen once. The rearrangement joins TRBV5-6 to TRBJ1-2; D unclear. The receptor was derived from a human donor with chronic lymphocytic leukemia. This material consisted of PBMCs, taken before ibrutinib treatment. As DNA, the CDR3 is TGTGCCAGCAGCTTGCTCAATCGCTACACCTTC. This gives the protein CASSLLNRYTF.